This TCR beta chain was sequenced in a study of blood T cell repertoires in COVID-19. Overall study: Acute and convalescent COVID-19 samples came from the United States, Italy and Spain. From T cells, B-cell-depleted T cells, or PBMCs came the material, which was cDNA or gDNA.

The assay was immunoSEQ multiplex PCR, and TCRdb's table has in-frame clones only and misses some. The sample has a few hundred thousand clones, 84% seen once; the top ten hold around 1.5%. The CDR3 totals 17 residues. V lost 3 bases and J lost 3; bases outside the gene matches: 13. Germline assignment: CDR1 SGHTA and CDR2 FQGNSA. The source is a woman in her 40s who had recovered from COVID-19. The chain links TRBV7-2 to TRBJ1-2; TRBD1 aligns across 7 bases. Material: peripheral blood. The CDR3 loop reads CASSFPSPGGVDYGYTF. The CDR3 DNA sequence: TGTGCCAGCAGCTTTCCTTCTCCAGGGGGTGTGGACTATGGCTACACCTTC.